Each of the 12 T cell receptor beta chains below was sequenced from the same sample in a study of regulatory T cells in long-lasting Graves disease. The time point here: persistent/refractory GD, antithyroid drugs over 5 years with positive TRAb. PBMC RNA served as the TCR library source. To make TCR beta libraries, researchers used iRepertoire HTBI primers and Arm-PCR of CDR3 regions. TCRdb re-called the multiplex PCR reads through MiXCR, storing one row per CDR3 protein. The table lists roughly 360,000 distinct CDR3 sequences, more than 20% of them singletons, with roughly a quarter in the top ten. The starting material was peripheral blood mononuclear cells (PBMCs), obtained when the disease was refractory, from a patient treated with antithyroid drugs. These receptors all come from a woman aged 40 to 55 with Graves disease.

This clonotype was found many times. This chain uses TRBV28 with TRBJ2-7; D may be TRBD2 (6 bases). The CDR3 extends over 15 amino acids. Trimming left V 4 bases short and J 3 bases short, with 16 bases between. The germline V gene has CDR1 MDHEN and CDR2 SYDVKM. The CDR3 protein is CASSSGSGLVYEQYF. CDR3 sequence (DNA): TGTGCCAGCAGTTCTGGGTCGGGACTCGTCTACGAGCAGTACTTC.

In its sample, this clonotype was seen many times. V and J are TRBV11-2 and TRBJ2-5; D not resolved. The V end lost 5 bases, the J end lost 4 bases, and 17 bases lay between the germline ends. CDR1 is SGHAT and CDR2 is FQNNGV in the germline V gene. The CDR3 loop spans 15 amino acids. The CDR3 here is CASSDQTMGSETQYF. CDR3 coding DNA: TGTGCCAGCAGCGACCAAACGATGGGGTCAGAGACCCAGTACTTC. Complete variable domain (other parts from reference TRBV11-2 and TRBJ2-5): EAGVAQSPRYKIIEKRQSVAFWCNPISGHATLYWYQQILGQGPKLLIQFQNNGVVDDSQLPKDRFSAERLKGVDSTLKIQPAKLEDSAVYLCASSDQTMGSETQYFGPGTRLLVL.

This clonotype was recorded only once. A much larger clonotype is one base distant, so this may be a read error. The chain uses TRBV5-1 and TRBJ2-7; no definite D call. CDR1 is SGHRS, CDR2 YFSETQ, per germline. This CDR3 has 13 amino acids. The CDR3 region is CASSQGTGYGQYF. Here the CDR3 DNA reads TGCGCCAGCAGCCAAGGAACGGGCTACGGGCAGTACTTC.

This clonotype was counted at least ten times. CDR3 nucleotides: TGCAGCGTTGAAGAGGGGCTAGCGATACAGACCCAGTACTTC. This gives the protein CSVEEGLAIQTQYF. The chain recombines TRBV29-1 with TRBJ2-5; TRBD2 might be the D (6 bases). The CDR3 is 14 amino acids. V lost 0 bases and J 6 bases, leaving 14 bases between the germline ends. CDR1 is SQVTM, CDR2 ANQGSEA, per germline. Complete variable domain (other parts from reference TRBV29-1 and TRBJ2-5): SAVISQKPSRDICQRGTSLTIQCQVDSQVTMMFWYRQQPGQSLTLIATANQGSEATYESGFVIDKFPISRPNLTFSTLTVSNMSPEDSSIYLCSVEEGLAIQTQYFGPGTRLLVL.

In DNA form, the CDR3 reads TGTGCCAGCAGCCGGAGACTAGCGGAGCTACCTTACGAGCAGTACTTC. This encodes CASSRRLAELPYEQYF. The V call is TRBV7-9, the J call TRBJ2-7, with TRBD2 matching 9 bases. The CDR3 is 16 residues long. J was trimmed by 4 bases and V by 5 bases; bases with no gene match: 12. Germline CDR1 and CDR2: SEHNR and FQNEAQ (reference sequence).

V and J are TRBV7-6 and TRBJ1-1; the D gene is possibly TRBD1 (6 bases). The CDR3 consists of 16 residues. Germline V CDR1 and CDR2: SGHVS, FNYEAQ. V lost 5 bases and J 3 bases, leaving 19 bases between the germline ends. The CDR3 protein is CASSPNSGGAYTEAFF. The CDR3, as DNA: TGTGCCAGCAGCCCGAACTCGGGGGGGGCATACACTGAAGCTTTCTTT.

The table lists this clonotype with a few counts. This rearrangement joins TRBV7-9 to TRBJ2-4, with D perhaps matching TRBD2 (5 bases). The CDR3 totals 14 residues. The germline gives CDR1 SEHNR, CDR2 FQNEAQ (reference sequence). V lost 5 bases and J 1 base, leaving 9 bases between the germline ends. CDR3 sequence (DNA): TGTGCCAGCAGCGGTCGGGATGCCAAAAACATTCAGTACTTC. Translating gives CASSGRDAKNIQYF.

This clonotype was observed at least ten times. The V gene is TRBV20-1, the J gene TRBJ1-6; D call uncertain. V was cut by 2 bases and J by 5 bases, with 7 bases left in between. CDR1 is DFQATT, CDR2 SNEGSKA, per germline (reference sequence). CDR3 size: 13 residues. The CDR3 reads CSARIGDNSPLHF. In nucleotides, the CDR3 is TGCAGTGCTAGAATCGGGGATAATTCACCCCTCCACTTT.

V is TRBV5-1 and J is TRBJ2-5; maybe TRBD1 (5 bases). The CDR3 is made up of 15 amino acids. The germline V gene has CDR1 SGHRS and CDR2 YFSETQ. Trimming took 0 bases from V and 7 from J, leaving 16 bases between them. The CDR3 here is CASSLVQGRVGTQYF. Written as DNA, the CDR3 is TGCGCCAGCAGCTTGGTGCAGGGTAGGGTAGGGACCCAGTACTTC.

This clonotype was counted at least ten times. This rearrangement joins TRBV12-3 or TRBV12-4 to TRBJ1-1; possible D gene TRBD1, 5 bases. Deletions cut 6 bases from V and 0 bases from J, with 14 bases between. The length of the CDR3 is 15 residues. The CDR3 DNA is TGTGCCAGCAGCCTAGTGGGGGGACTGAACACTGAAGCTTTCTTT. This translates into CASSLVGGLNTEAFF.

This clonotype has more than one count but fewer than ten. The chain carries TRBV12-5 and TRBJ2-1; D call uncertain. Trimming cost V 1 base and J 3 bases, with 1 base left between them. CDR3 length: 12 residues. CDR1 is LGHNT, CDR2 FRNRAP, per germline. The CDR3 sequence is CASGLGYNEQFF. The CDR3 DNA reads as TGTGCTAGTGGTTTGGGCTACAATGAGCAGTTCTTC.

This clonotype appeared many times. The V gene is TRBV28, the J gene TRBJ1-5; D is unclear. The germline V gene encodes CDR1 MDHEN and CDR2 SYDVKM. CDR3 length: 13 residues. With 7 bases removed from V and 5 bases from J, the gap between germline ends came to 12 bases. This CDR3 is CASTPPNHQPQHF. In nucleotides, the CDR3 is TGTGCCAGCACCCCCCCAAACCATCAGCCCCAGCATTTT.